This TCR beta chain was retrieved from a study of circulating CD8 cells and anti-PD-1 response in melanoma. Using approximately 16 ng of total RNA, TCR libraries were made with the QIAseq Immune Repertoire TCR panel. TCRdb passed the reads through MiXCR, listing each CDR3 protein once. The sample records a few hundred distinct CDR3 sequences, approximately 11% being singletons. Sorting of live CD3+CD8+TCRalphabeta+ cells by PD-1 and/or TIGIT gave four subsets. By share, this clonotype ranks as medium-sized. The germline V gene encodes CDR1 MNHEY and CDR2 SMNVEV (reference sequence). The ends were cut back, 6 bases at V and 2 bases at J, with 11 bases in the middle. The CDR3 sequence is 14 residues long.

The chain recombines TRBV27 with TRBJ2-1, with D unresolved. This receptor was identified in a human donor with melanoma. The sample here was CD8+ T cells from PBMCs, taken at baseline or after one month of anti-PD-1 therapy (not recorded which). The CDR3 is CASSPRIPYNEQFF. CDR3 DNA: TGTGCCAGCAGCCCCCGGATCCCCTACAATGAGCAGTTCTTC.